A single sample is the source of the 13 T cell receptor beta chains below, sequenced in a study of PD-1 blockade in classical Hodgkin lymphoma. Every one of the patients relapsed after autologous stem cell transplantation (brentuximab vedotin exposure was variable). The table came from immunoSEQ multiplex PCR; TCRdb's copy has only in-frame clones and leaves some out. The repertoire holds around 46,000 clones, with 80% as singletons. Sequenced material: peripheral blood mononuclear cells (PBMCs), taken before the second cycle of nivolumab. Receptors were obtained from a human donor with classical Hodgkin lymphoma.

This clone showed up just once. The chain uses TRBV30 and TRBJ1-1; D gene unclear. CDR1 and CDR2 from the germline V gene are GTSNPN and SVGIG (reference sequence). This CDR3 spans 12 amino acids. V was clipped by 0 bases and J by 5 bases, with 7 bases between them. The CDR3 is CAWSVFGTEAFF. CDR3 nucleotide sequence: TGTGCCTGGAGTGTATTTGGGACTGAAGCTTTCTTT.

The gene calls are TRBV19 and TRBJ2-7, with TRBD2 matching 10 bases. V lost 5 bases, J lost 5 bases, and 15 bases stayed unmatched. Germline CDR1 is LNHDA and CDR2 is SQIVND (reference sequence). This CDR3 contains 17 residues. The CDR3 region has the DNA TGTGCCAGTAGTCGGCCGGGGCTAGCGGGAGAGGGGAACGAGCAGTACTTC. Translating it yields CASSRPGLAGEGNEQYF.

The V call is TRBV4-3, the J call TRBJ2-7; no definite D call. Trimming shortened V by 4 bases and J by 0 bases, and 10 bases separated the two germline ends. The V gene's germline CDR1 is LGHNA and CDR2 YSLEER. The CDR3 is 14 residues long. The CDR3: CASSPSWDSYEQYF. The CDR3 nucleotides are TGCGCCAGCAGCCCGAGTTGGGACTCCTACGAGCAGTACTTC.

The CDR3 coding sequence is TGTGCCAGCAGCTTAGCTTGGGCCCCTTACAATGAGCAGTTCTTC. Encoded protein: CASSLAWAPYNEQFF. The V gene is TRBV7-9, the J gene TRBJ2-1; the D is unclear. V lost 0 bases and J lost 4, with 10 bases in between. CDR3 length: 15 amino acids. Per germline, CDR1 SEHNR and CDR2 FQNEAQ (reference sequence).

The CDR3 reads CASSVAMNTEAFF. The CDR3 region has the DNA TGTGCCAGCAGCGTGGCAATGAACACTGAAGCTTTCTTT. V usage is TRBV9 and J usage is TRBJ1-1; unclear D gene. The V and J ends lost 2 bases and 0 bases respectively, with 5 bases between them. CDR1 and CDR2 (germline): SGDLS, YYNGEE. This CDR3 is 13 amino acids long.

This clone has only one observation. Within the sample, other DNA sequences also encode this same CDR3. The chain recombines TRBV9 with TRBJ2-2; TRBD1 aligns across 8 bases. This CDR3 contains 14 residues. CDR1 is SGDLS and CDR2 is YYNGEE in the germline V gene. J gave up 5 bases and V 4 bases, and 4 bases lay outside the gene matches. CDR3: CASSPRTGTGELFF. CDR3 in DNA: TGTGCCAGCAGCCCGCGGACAGGGACCGGGGAGCTGTTTTTT.

This chain uses TRBV27 with TRBJ1-1, with D possibly TRBD1 on 5 matching bases. The V gene lost 1 base and the J gene lost 6 bases, with 9 bases spanning the gap. Looked up from germline, CDR1 is MNHEY and CDR2 is SMNVEV (reference sequence). This CDR3 is built from 13 residues. For the CDR3, the DNA is TGTGCCAGCAGTTTATGGCGGGGCTCTGAAGCTTTCTTT. Translating it yields CASSLWRGSEAFF.

The chain links TRBV6-1 to TRBJ1-2; D is unclear. Trimming left V 2 bases short and J 2 bases short, with 6 bases between. CDR3 length equals 13 residues. CDR1 is MNHNS, CDR2 SASEGT, per germline. The CDR3 DNA reads as TGTGCCAGCAGTGAAAGGAAGAACTATGGCTACACCTTC. Translated, it gives CASSERKNYGYTF.

The chain is built from TRBV2 and TRBJ1-1; possible D gene TRBD1, 6 bases. The CDR3 spans 14 residues. V was pared by 7 bases and J by 1 base, with 13 bases between. Looked up from germline, CDR1 is SNHLY and CDR2 is FYNNEI. The CDR3 sequence: CASTSEQGNTEAFF. The DNA for the CDR3 is TGTGCCAGCACCTCGGAACAGGGGAACACTGAAGCTTTCTTT.

The CDR3 here is CASSFVGSPLHF. DNA for the CDR3: TGTGCCAGCAGTTTCGTAGGCTCACCCCTCCACTTT. The rearrangement uses TRBV27 and TRBJ1-6, with D unresolved. This CDR3 has 12 residues. Deletions cut 3 bases from V and 10 bases from J, with 7 bases between. The germline gives CDR1 MNHEY, CDR2 SMNVEV (reference sequence).

This sequence joins TRBV5-3 and TRBJ1-2, with a tentative D call TRBD1 (6 bases). TRBV5-3 is known as an ORF, though its function is uncertain. The length of the CDR3 is 12 residues. The V end was cut by 4 bases, the J end by 12 bases, with 16 bases between. DNA of the CDR3: TGTGCCAGAAGCCAAGCCGGGACAAAAAACACCTTC. Amino acids: CARSQAGTKNTF.

CDR3 protein: CASSVAAGGTDTQYF. CDR3 nucleotides: TGTGCCAGCAGCGTAGCAGCGGGGGGCACAGATACGCAGTATTTT. The J gene is TRBJ2-3, the V gene TRBV9; 8 positions match TRBD2. Germline lookup yields CDR1 SGDLS and CDR2 YYNGEE. This CDR3 contains 15 residues. V was clipped by 0 bases and J by 1 base; unmatched bases: 1.

V usage is TRBV20-1 and J usage is TRBJ2-5; D unclear. The CDR3 runs 11 residues. With 1 base removed from V and 4 bases from J, the gap between germline ends came to 4 bases. Looked up from germline, CDR1 is DFQATT and CDR2 is SNEGSKA (reference sequence). CDR3 residues: CSARVSETQYF. The CDR3 coding sequence is TGCAGTGCTAGAGTGTCAGAGACCCAGTACTTC.